The 14 T cell receptor beta chains below were found in one sample sequenced in a study of Graves' ophthalmopathy and Graves' hyperthyroidism. The study amplified TCR beta CDR3 regions using RNA transcripts. Amplification began with first-round RT-PCR using HTBI primers, then second-round multiplex PCR was performed. A single record per CDR3 protein comes from TCRdb applying MiXCR to the multiplex PCR reads. The data show about 600,000 distinct CDR3 sequences, just under 40% seen once. The sample consisted of peripheral blood or thyroid tissue (not recorded which). The receptor source for this set is an adult man with Graves' hyperthyroidism.

This clonotype was seen a few times. The chain recombines TRBV20-1 with TRBJ2-3; tentatively, D is TRBD2 (6 bases). CDR1 and CDR2 (germline): DFQATT, SNEGSKA (reference sequence). The CDR3 covers 12 residues. V was trimmed by 3 bases and J by 5 bases, leaving 9 bases between them. The CDR3 DNA reads as TGCAGTGCTAGTAAGGAGGGAGATACGCAGTATTTT. Translated, it gives CSASKEGDTQYF.

This chain uses TRBV7-2 with TRBJ2-3; 7 bases line up with TRBD1. The CDR3 runs 14 residues. Trimming removed 8 bases from V and 6 bases from J; junction bases left unmatched: 11. Per germline, CDR1 SGHTA and CDR2 FQGNSA. This CDR3 is CASGRTTGRDTQYF. CDR3 DNA: TGTGCCAGCGGCCGAACGACAGGGCGGGATACGCAGTATTTT.

This chain connects TRBV7-9 to TRBJ2-5; 16 nucleotides line up with TRBD2. CDR1 and CDR2 from the germline V gene are SEHNR and FQNEAQ (reference sequence). This CDR3 contains 17 residues. Trimming took 5 bases from V and 2 from J; bases not matched to a gene: 5. The CDR3 DNA reads TGTGCCAGCAGCGCACCGGGACTAGCGGGAGGGCAAGAGACCCAGTACTTC. Protein: CASSAPGLAGGQETQYF.

By sample fraction, this clonotype is medium-sized (0.01 to 0.1%). The rearrangement links TRBV29-1 to TRBJ2-5, with 8 bases fitting TRBD1. The CDR3 consists of 13 residues. The trim removed 3 bases at V and 3 bases at J, leaving 3 bases unmatched. Germline assignment: CDR1 SQVTM and CDR2 ANQGSEA. The CDR3 spells CSVDDRGEETQYF. Written as DNA, the CDR3 is TGCAGCGTTGACGACAGGGGAGAAGAGACCCAGTACTTC. Variable domain in full (rest from reference TRBV29-1 and TRBJ2-5): SAVISQKPSRDICQRGTSLTIQCQVDSQVTMMFWYRQQPGQSLTLIATANQGSEATYESGFVIDKFPISRPNLTFSTLTVSNMSPEDSSIYLCSVDDRGEETQYFGPGTRLLVL.

The sample holds many counts of this clonotype. This chain joins TRBV2 and TRBJ1-2; D gene uncertain. Germline CDR1 is SNHLY and CDR2 is FYNNEI. The CDR3 runs to 13 residues. The ends were cut back, 8 bases at V and 0 bases at J, with 10 bases in the middle. CDR3: CASHPEANYGYTF. The CDR3 region has the DNA TGTGCCAGCCACCCTGAGGCTAACTATGGCTACACCTTC. Drawing the rest from reference TRBV2 and TRBJ1-2, the complete variable domain is EPEVTQTPSHQVTQMGQEVILRCVPISNHLYFYWYRQILGQKVEFLVSFYNNEISEKSEIFDDQFSVERPDGSNFTLKIRSTKLEDSAMYFCASHPEANYGYTFGSGTRLTVV.

This clonotype was seen many times. This chain joins TRBV20-1 and TRBJ1-3; D not resolved. The CDR3 runs 14 residues. V was shortened by 0 bases and J by 4 bases, with 10 bases between the two germline ends. Germline-derived CDR1 and CDR2 are DFQATT and SNEGSKA (reference sequence). This CDR3 is CSARDSRVGNTIYF. CDR3 nucleotide sequence: TGCAGTGCTAGAGATTCACGGGTCGGAAACACCATATATTTT.

This clonotype occurred many times. The J gene is TRBJ2-7, the V gene TRBV20-1; 10 bases agree with TRBD1. Germline V gives CDR1 DFQATT, CDR2 SNEGSKA (reference sequence). V lost 5 bases and J lost 5; bases outside the gene matches: 6. The CDR3 spans 13 residues. CDR3 residues: CSAPGTGVHEQYF. In nucleotides, the CDR3 is TGCAGTGCTCCCGGGACAGGGGTCCACGAGCAGTACTTC.

This clonotype was counted at least ten times. The chain joins TRBV5-8 to TRBJ1-5; no clear D gene. Germline CDR1 is SGHTS and CDR2 is YDEGEE. The CDR3 runs to 14 residues. The V gene lost 1 base and the J gene lost 0 bases, with 5 bases spanning the gap. The DNA for the CDR3 is TGTGCCAGCAGCTTGCAATATAGCAATCAGCCCCAGCATTTT. This encodes CASSLQYSNQPQHF.

This clonotype was seen repeatedly, ten times or more. The chain employs TRBV7-3 and TRBJ2-7; D is ambiguous. Germline assignment: CDR1 SGHTA and CDR2 FQGTGA. The CDR3 sequence is 11 residues long. Trimming took off 8 bases at V and 7 bases at J, with 12 bases between the two ends. CDR3: CASPPCGEQYF. The CDR3 DNA is TGTGCCAGCCCGCCGTGTGGGGAGCAGTACTTC.

This clonotype came up many times. This sequence joins TRBV24-1 and TRBJ1-1; D ambiguous. The CDR3 spans 12 residues. Trimming removed 9 bases from V and 1 base from J, with 8 bases in between. Germline loops: CDR1 KGHDR, CDR2 SFDVKD. The CDR3, as DNA: TGTGCCACCCTCGACCCGAACACTGAAGCTTTCTTT. It is translated as CATLDPNTEAFF.

This rearrangement joins TRBV5-4 to TRBJ2-5, with 9 positions matching TRBD2. The last part of the DNA fits TRBJ2-1 better; the J call may be wrong. Germline V CDR1 and CDR2: SGHNT, YYREEE (reference sequence). The CDR3 extends over 17 amino acids. CDR3 DNA sequence: TGTGCCAGCAGCTTGGTAATTGGGACTAGCCCTATCAATGAGCAGTTCTTC. This sequence encodes CASSLVIGTSPINEQFF.

Only a few counts were recorded for this clonotype. This sequence joins TRBV3-1 and TRBJ1-1; D may be TRBD1 (5 bases). Germline-derived CDR1 and CDR2 are LGHDT and YNNKEL (reference sequence). The V gene lost 0 bases and the J gene lost 5 bases, with 10 bases spanning the gap. The CDR3 runs 14 residues. CDR3 sequence reads: CASSQDRQGTEAFF. For the CDR3, the DNA is TGTGCCAGCAGCCAAGATAGGCAGGGAACTGAAGCTTTCTTT.

The gene calls are TRBV30 and TRBJ2-7; perhaps TRBD2 as D (6 bases). V dropped 2 bases and J dropped 1 base, with 9 bases sitting between them. Germline V lookup: CDR1 GTSNPN, CDR2 SVGIG (reference sequence). This CDR3 spans 13 amino acids. For the CDR3, the DNA is TGTGCCTGGAGTCGGGACTGGTCCTACGAGCAGTACTTC. It yields the protein CAWSRDWSYEQYF.

This clonotype was counted at least ten times. This chain uses TRBV19 with TRBJ1-3, with TRBD1 matching over 7 bases. The V gene's germline CDR1 is LNHDA and CDR2 SQIVND (reference sequence). With V trimmed by 7 bases and J by 0 bases, 3 bases remained unmatched. CDR3 length: 14 amino acids. CDR3 residues: CASKPGGSGNTIYF. The CDR3 region has the DNA TGTGCCAGTAAGCCAGGGGGCTCTGGAAACACCATATATTTT.